The following is a TCR beta chain sequence with its context. This clone has just one count. Its antigen specificity is not known. Base qualities are not at hand, and no much larger clone is one base apart. Receptors were amplified or captured by the immunoSEQ multiplex PCR assay. This is the immuneACCESS table as TCRdb keeps it, with only in-frame sequences that have V and J called. A part of the clones is gone; compared with another copy, unresolved V genes explain less than half, and the rest is unexplained. Across this sample there are 70,000 or so clones, with roughly 90% seen only once. Less than 0.5% of the sample lies in the top ten. Trimming at the junction amounts to 5 bases on V and 8 bases on J, and the germline ends lie 22 bases apart. The CDR3 holds 16 amino acids from the cysteine to the phenylalanine. CDR3 DNA only is kept here, 48 bases in frame from base 1. From a lookup of the germline V gene, CDR1 and CDR2 are MGHRA and YSYEKL.

The data derive from a study of technical replicates of blood from a few donors (TCRdb year 2017). This receptor chain uses TRBV4-1 and TRBJ1-3; matching of 6 bases hints at TRBD1 as the D gene. What was sequenced was T cells isolated from PBMCs. The clonotype comes from a human donor in good health. The CDR3 region reads CASSTPPRWKGDTIYF. The sequenced DNA: TGCGCCAGCAGCACCCCTCCCAGGTGGAAGGGGGACACCATATATTTT.